This TCR beta chain was observed in a study of beta chain features in type 1 diabetes. Across the whole study: No patient-donor differences in age, gender, total cells or subset yield. Study findings and constraints: Patients with Type 1 diabetes showed moderately but significantly shorter TCRB CDR3s in all four CD4+ subsets. Because the template was cDNA, high-expressing cells might be over-represented. The naive, central memory and Treg TCRB repertoires of patients appeared to be more similar to one another than those of healthy donors.

Each of the CD4+ naive, central memory, regulatory and stem cell-like memory populations was sorted via CD45RO/CCR7/CD25/CD127/CD95/CD27. For this clone: Its target is unknown.

What was sequenced were expressed TCRB transcripts, since all of the isolated RNA had been reverse transcribed. Clones were read by immunoSEQ multiplex PCR, and TCRdb kept only the in-frame ones, dropping some. Here the sample spans roughly 700,000 clones, over 10% being singletons. Sequences were obtained from naive CD4+ T cells from blood. This TCR came from a man younger than 35 with type 1 diabetes.

The CDR3 region has the DNA TGTGCCAGCAGTTCTCGAGAGGACCGTGAAGCTTTCTTT. Its translation: CASSSREDREAFF. The gene calls are TRBV7-6 and TRBJ1-1; D remains unclear. V lost 6 bases and J 7 bases, leaving 15 bases between the germline ends. This CDR3 contains 13 residues. Germline V lookup: CDR1 SGHVS, CDR2 FNYEAQ.